Described below is a single T cell receptor (beta chain) sequence and its context. Its antigen is as yet unknown. Treatment defined: oral pan-JAK inhibitor, 5-10 mg twice daily. From PBMCs, CD4+ and CD8+ T cells were sorted. The data originate from a study of CD8+ T cells in alopecia areata. Study summary: People stayed on tofacitinib for 6 to 18 months, then stopped the drug for 6 months. Notes on the study in general: Although TCR sharing was seen in mice, sharing across patients was less clear, possibly for HLA-related reasons.

The authors extracted RNA and reverse transcribed it into cDNA as the sequencing template. The data were produced by immunoSEQ multiplex PCR, yet TCRdb's version contains in-frame clones alone and is incomplete. The table lists tens of thousands of clones, under 60% of them singletons. Sequencing used CD8+ T cells sorted from blood, obtained at approximately week 36, from a patient treated with tofacitinib. The source of this sequence is a human donor with alopecia areata.

This CDR3 reads CASSSPLAGPSTDTQYF. CDR3 in DNA: TGTGCCAGCAGTTCGCCCCTAGCGGGGCCTAGCACAGATACGCAGTATTTT. The chain recombines TRBV28 with TRBJ2-3; TRBD2 agrees at 9 bases. The CDR3 is made up of 17 amino acids. The V gene end was trimmed by 4 bases and the J gene end by 0 bases; junction bases not matched to a gene: 8. Germline loops: CDR1 MDHEN, CDR2 SYDVKM.